This T cell receptor (beta chain) comes out of a study of CD8 T cells in ankylosing spondylitis. In regard to this clonotype: Its specificity is not known.

TCRdb re-called the 5' RACE reads through MiXCR, storing one row per CDR3 protein. The profile shows about 540,000 distinct CDR3 sequences, roughly 13% of them singletons. This CDR3 has 13 residues. CDR1 is MNHEY and CDR2 is SVGEGT in the germline V gene. V lost 6 bases, J lost 5 bases, and 11 bases lay in between. Regarding the study as a whole: Ankylosing spondylitis blood seemed to carry a telltale TCR beta motif made of fewer than ten highly homologous variants.

The V gene is TRBV6-2 or TRBV6-3, the J gene TRBJ2-1; D unclear. The sequencing input was blood, either unsorted or a sorted T cell fraction (not recorded which). The source is a male donor with ankylosing spondylitis. The CDR3 bases are TGTGCCAGCAGCCAGGAACGGGACAATGAGCAGTTCTTC. Amino acid sequence: CASSQERDNEQFF.